This T cell receptor beta chain was recorded in a study of T cell changes during pregnancy in multiple sclerosis. Here immunoSEQ multiplex PCR was the method, and the copy in TCRdb shows in-frame clones only, minus some. The table includes fewer than 60,000 clones, 85% to 95% detected once. CDR1 is MRHNA and CDR2 is SNTAGT in the germline V gene. V lost 6 bases, J lost 8 bases, and 10 bases stayed unmatched. This CDR3 spans 15 amino acids. This TCR derives from a female donor with multiple sclerosis, enrolled in a pregnancy study. V gene TRBV6-4 combines with J gene TRBJ2-1; 10 bases map to TRBD2. The input for sequencing was CD8+ T cells from peripheral blood mononuclear cells, taken in the first trimester of pregnancy. The CDR3 reads CASSRASGSGDEQFF. Here the CDR3 DNA reads TGTGCCAGCAGCCGGGCTAGCGGGAGTGGCGATGAGCAGTTCTTC.